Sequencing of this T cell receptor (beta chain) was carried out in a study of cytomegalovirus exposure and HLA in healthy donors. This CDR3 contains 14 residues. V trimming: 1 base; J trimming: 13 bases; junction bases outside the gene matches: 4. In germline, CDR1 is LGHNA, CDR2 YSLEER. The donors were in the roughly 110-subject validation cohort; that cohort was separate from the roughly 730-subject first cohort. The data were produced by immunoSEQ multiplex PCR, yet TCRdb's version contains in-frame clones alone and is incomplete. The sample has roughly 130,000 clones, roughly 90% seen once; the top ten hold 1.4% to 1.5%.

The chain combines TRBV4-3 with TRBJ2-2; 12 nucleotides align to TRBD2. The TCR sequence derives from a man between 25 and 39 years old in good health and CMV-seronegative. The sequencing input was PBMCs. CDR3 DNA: TGCGCCAGCAGCCAAGGACTAGCGGGAGTCGGGCTGTTTTTT. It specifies CASSQGLAGVGLFF.